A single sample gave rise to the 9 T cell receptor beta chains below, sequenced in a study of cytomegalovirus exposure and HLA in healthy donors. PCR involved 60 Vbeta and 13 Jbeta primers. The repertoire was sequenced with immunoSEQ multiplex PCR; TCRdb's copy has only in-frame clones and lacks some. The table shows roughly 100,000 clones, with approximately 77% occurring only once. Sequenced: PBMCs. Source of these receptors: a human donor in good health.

In DNA form, the CDR3 reads TGCGCCAGCAGTTTGTACACGGGGTACGAGCAGTACTTC. Translated: CASSLYTGYEQYF. The chain couples TRBV5-1 to TRBJ2-7; possibly TRBD2 for D (5 bases). This CDR3 region has 13 residues. With 5 bases removed from V and 4 bases from J, the gap between germline ends came to 13 bases. Germline V gene lookup returns CDR1 SGHRS and CDR2 YFSETQ.

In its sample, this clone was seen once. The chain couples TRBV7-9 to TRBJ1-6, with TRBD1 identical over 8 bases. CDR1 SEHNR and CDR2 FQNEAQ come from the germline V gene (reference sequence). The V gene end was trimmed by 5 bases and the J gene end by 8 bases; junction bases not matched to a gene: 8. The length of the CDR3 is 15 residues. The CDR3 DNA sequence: TGTGCCAGCAGCAGGAATGACAGGGGTTATTCACCCCTCCACTTT. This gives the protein CASSRNDRGYSPLHF.

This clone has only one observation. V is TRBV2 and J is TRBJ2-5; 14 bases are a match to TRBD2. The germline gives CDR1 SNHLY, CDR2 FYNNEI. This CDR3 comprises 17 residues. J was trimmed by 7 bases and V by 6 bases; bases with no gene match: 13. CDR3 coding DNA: TGTGCCAGCAGATACGGACTAGCGGGGGGCCTGGAGAGGACCCAGTACTTC. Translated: CASRYGLAGGLERTQYF.

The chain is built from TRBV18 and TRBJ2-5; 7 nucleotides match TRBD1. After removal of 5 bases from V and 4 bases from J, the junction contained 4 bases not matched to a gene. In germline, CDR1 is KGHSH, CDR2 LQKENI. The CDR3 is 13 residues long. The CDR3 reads CASSARDRETQYF. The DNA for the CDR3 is TGTGCCAGCTCAGCTAGGGACAGAGAGACCCAGTACTTC.

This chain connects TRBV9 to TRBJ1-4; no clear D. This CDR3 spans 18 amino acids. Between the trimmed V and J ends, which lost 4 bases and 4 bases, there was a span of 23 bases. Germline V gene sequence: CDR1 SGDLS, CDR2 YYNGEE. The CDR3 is CASSPDPVRELLNEKLFF. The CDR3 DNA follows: TGTGCCAGCAGCCCGGACCCGGTGAGGGAGTTACTTAATGAAAAACTGTTTTTT.

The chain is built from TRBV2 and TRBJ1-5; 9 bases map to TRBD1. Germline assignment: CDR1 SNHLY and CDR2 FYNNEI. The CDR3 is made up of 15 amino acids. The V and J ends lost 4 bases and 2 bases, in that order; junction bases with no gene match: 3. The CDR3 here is CASSGDRAGNQPQHF. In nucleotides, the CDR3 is TGTGCCAGCAGTGGGGACAGGGCTGGCAATCAGCCCCAGCATTTT.

The CDR3 nucleotides are TGTGCCAGCAGCCAAGACAGCCCCCAAGAGACCCAGTACTTC. This encodes CASSQDSPQETQYF. The V call is TRBV5-4, the J call TRBJ2-5, with D maybe TRBD1 (5 bases). Germline CDR1 SGHNT, CDR2 YYREEE (reference sequence). V was pared by 4 bases and J by 1 base, with 11 bases between. CDR3 length: 14 amino acids.

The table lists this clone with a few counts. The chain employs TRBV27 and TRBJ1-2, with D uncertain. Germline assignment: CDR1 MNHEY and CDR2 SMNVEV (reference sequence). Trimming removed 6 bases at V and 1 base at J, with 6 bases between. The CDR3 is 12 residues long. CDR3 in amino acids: CASRQNNYGYTF. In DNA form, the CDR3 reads TGTGCCAGCAGGCAGAATAACTATGGCTACACCTTC.

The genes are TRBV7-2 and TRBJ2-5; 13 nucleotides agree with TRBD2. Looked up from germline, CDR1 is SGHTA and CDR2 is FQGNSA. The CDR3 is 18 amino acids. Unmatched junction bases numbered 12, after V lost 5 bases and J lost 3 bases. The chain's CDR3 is CASSPRLAGGPNEETQYF. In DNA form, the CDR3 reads TGTGCCAGCAGCCCCCGACTAGCGGGGGGACCCAATGAAGAGACCCAGTACTTC.